A selection of T cell receptor beta chains follows, all from one sample in a study of shared clonotypes between healthy human individuals. Clones were sequenced by immunoSEQ multiplex PCR, and TCRdb holds only the in-frame ones, with some missing. Among about 1.1 million clones listed, approximately 80% were seen once. Sequenced material: memory CD4+ T cells from PBMCs. Receptors originate from a man between 18 and 29 years old in good health. Some clones in this sample may be carry-over from other donors' samples. The CDR3 runs from the conserved cysteine through the conserved F or W.

V: TRBV5-5; J: TRBJ1-5; CDR3: CASSLEPQGAVSNQPQHF
V: TRBV15; J: TRBJ2-3; CDR3: CATSGRGADTQYF
V: TRBV28; J: TRBJ2-2; CDR3: CASSQGQGRAGELFF
V: TRBV9; J: TRBJ2-1; CDR3: CASSKWTSPLYNEQFF
V: TRBV7-2; J: TRBJ2-7; CDR3: CASSLERDIYEQYF
V: TRBV10-3; J: TRBJ1-4; CDR3: CAISERGGGDEKLFF
V: TRBV23-1; J: TRBJ1-5; CDR3: CASSQLPLQGSREPQHF
V: TRBV5-8; J: TRBJ2-3; CDR3: CASSLGDRRGTDTQYF
V: TRBV28; J: TRBJ1-2; CDR3: CASGLRGGLQLTNGYTF
V: TRBV2; J: TRBJ2-7; CDR3: CASSRQGNEQYF
V: TRBV5-1; J: TRBJ1-4; CDR3: CASSSLGRGATNEKLFF
V: TRBV5-6; J: TRBJ1-2; CDR3: CASSLLGRPDGYTF
V: TRBV5-4; J: TRBJ2-2; CDR3: CASSLDPASNTGELFF
V: TRBV2; J: TRBJ2-3; CDR3: CASRAQGDTQYF
V: TRBV20-1; J: TRBJ1-1; CDR3: CSALGTGRLF
V: TRBV7-2; J: TRBJ2-3; CDR3: CASSKTGTSGGDTQYF
V: TRBV7-3; J: TRBJ2-1; CDR3: CASSLSEYNEQFF
V: TRBV28; J: TRBJ1-3; CDR3: CASSFLGRGGNTIYF
V: TRBV6-1; J: TRBJ2-5; CDR3: CASTRGDSETQYF
V: TRBV9; J: TRBJ2-2; CDR3: CASARQGANTGELFF
V: TRBV4-1; J: TRBJ2-5; CDR3: CASSQPGLAGGETQYF
V: TRBV28; J: TRBJ2-1; CDR3: CASSFDGPSYNEQFF
V: TRBV6-6; J: TRBJ2-1; CDR3: CGTSGRAHEQFF
V: TRBV30; J: TRBJ1-6; CDR3: CAWSVHLPNSPLHF
V: TRBV7-2; J: TRBJ2-3; CDR3: CASILDGPTDTQYF
V: TRBV5-1; J: TRBJ1-1; CDR3: CASSQTGDRTEAFF
V: TRBV29-1; J: TRBJ2-1; CDR3: CSVWNPGSGYNEQFF
V: TRBV28; J: TRBJ2-3; CDR3: CASTLEDTQYF
V: TRBV28; J: TRBJ2-2; CDR3: CASSKTVGDTGELFF
V: TRBV5-1; J: TRBJ2-6; CDR3: CASSLSSAGANVLTF
V: TRBV28; J: TRBJ1-1; CDR3: CASSLSRTEAFF
V: TRBV27; J: TRBJ2-2; CDR3: CASRTRQGASGELFF
V: TRBV28; J: TRBJ2-1; CDR3: CASRPSGGHNEQFF
V: TRBV4-1; J: TRBJ1-4; CDR3: CASSQGQGRSEKLFF
V: TRBV7-9; J: TRBJ2-7; CDR3: CASSSEREASEQYF
V: TRBV10-1; J: TRBJ2-7; CDR3: CASTRTRCSIYEQYF
V: TRBV5-1; J: TRBJ2-1; CDR3: CASSLAGAGQYNEQFF
V: TRBV4-1; J: TRBJ2-2; CDR3: CASSQSRDAESPGELFF
V: TRBV29-1; J: TRBJ1-3; CDR3: CSVERGSGNTIYF
V: TRBV2; J: TRBJ2-2; CDR3: CASSGARPNTGELFF
V: TRBV11-2; J: TRBJ2-5; CDR3: CASSQPRGRLLVQETQYF
V: TRBV29-1; J: TRBJ1-1; CDR3: CSVPKPGQGAGYTEAFF
V: TRBV6-1; J: TRBJ2-6; CDR3: CASSSGASGANVLTF
V: TRBV9; J: TRBJ2-3; CDR3: CASSVSSESTQYF
V: TRBV7-9; J: TRBJ2-2; CDR3: CAIQSGGLRVTGELFF
V: TRBV27; J: TRBJ1-1; CDR3: CASSWGTGRMAEAFF